Listed below are T cell receptor beta chains from one sample, sequenced in a study of a mutant IDH1 vaccine in newly diagnosed glioma. Measured with immunoSEQ multiplex PCR; TCRdb has only the in-frame clones, and not every one. The table has 110,000 or so clones, about nine tenths seen once. These TCRs are of unknown antigen specificity. The sequencing here drew on PBMCs, taken from a glioma patient whose treatment included an IDH1 peptide vaccine. These receptors originate from a woman in her fifties or sixties with glioma. The CDR3 runs from the conserved cysteine through the conserved F or W.

V	J	CDR3
TRBV7-8	TRBJ2-1	CASSRHGVTSSYNEQFF
TRBV2	TRBJ2-7	CASSFTGYEQYF
TRBV5-4	TRBJ2-5	CASSLVTSEETQYF
TRBV27	TRBJ1-4	CASSPMDRGYEKLFF
TRBV28	TRBJ1-1	CASSTGQGLDPFF
TRBV5-4	TRBJ1-5	CASSLGQGPNQPQHF
TRBV4-1	TRBJ1-4	CASSSGTGGEKLFF
TRBV5-1	TRBJ2-1	CASTKSPRDSTYNEQFF
TRBV5-4	TRBJ2-3	CASSLAGVRPDTQYF
TRBV7-9	TRBJ2-7	CASSLGPGYEQYF
TRBV19	TRBJ2-1	CASGPTEYNEQFF
TRBV5-1	TRBJ2-5	CASSLGQGGEETQYF
TRBV5-1	TRBJ2-7	CASSPLRGREQYF
TRBV28	TRBJ1-2	CASTVSGTPYGYTF
TRBV15	TRBJ1-5	CATSTTTGTLRNQPQHF
TRBV2	TRBJ2-5	CASSEWDSLGEQYF
TRBV5-5	TRBJ2-7	CASSTVYEQYF
TRBV10-1	TRBJ2-7	CASSESGRGEYEQYF
TRBV10-2	TRBJ2-1	CASSDPGVNNEQFF
TRBV7-2	TRBJ2-5	CASSLLVSQETQYF
TRBV6-5	.	CASRHRAGGPYEQYF
TRBV6-5	TRBJ2-7	CASSYRALGSAYEQYF
TRBV5-1	TRBJ2-7	CASSLANYRAGEQYF
TRBV7-9	TRBJ1-4	CASSKGQGTNEKLFF
TRBV13	TRBJ2-7	CASSLERLEGYEQYF
TRBV9	TRBJ1-4	CASSVEVGQLFF
TRBV5-4	TRBJ1-2	CASSLQGARYGYTF
TRBV6-5	TRBJ1-5	CASSYSSGHQPQHF
TRBV6-1	TRBJ2-3	CASSRRDRPDTQYF
TRBV5-1	TRBJ2-6	CASSGSGSGANVLTF
TRBV29-1	TRBJ2-5	CSSQGAGETQYF
TRBV9	TRBJ1-2	CASSERQGYGYTF
TRBV7-9	.	CASSLRGRSSYEQYF
TRBV7-8	TRBJ2-1	CASSLEGGALWNEQFF
TRBV5-1	TRBJ1-3	CASSLVPVSGNTIYF
TRBV28	TRBJ2-7	CASRTAYEQYF
TRBV2	TRBJ2-1	CASSPDSGLYNEQFF
TRBV6-5	TRBJ1-1	CASSYSGRGGTEAFF
TRBV19	TRBJ1-5	CASSEGRGQPQHF
TRBV7-9	TRBJ2-3	CASSLGLAGRDTQYF
TRBV10-3	TRBJ2-7	CAISGEGNPTYEQYF
TRBV9	TRBJ2-1	CASSAPKGISGRNEQFF
TRBV20-1	TRBJ2-7	CSASPLYEQYF
TRBV5-1	TRBJ2-1	CASSRAGTSLQNEQFF
TRBV28	TRBJ2-3	CASSLLGETDTQYF
TRBV2	TRBJ2-1	CASRTGTGQGEQFF
TRBV6-5	TRBJ1-6	CASSYLNSPLHF
TRBV2	TRBJ2-7	CASSERWDYEQYF
TRBV28	TRBJ2-7	CASSLDVPPLLEQYF
TRBV9	TRBJ2-1	CASSKLAGGSYNEQFF
TRBV7-3	TRBJ1-5	CASSLEGGQPQHF